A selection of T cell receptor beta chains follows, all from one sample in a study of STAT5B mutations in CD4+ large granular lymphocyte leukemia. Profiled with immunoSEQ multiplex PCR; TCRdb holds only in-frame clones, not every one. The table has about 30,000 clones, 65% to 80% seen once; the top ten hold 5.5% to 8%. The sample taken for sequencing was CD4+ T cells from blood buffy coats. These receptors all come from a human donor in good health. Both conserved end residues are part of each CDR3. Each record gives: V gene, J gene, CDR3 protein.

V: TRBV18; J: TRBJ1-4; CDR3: CASSPEDGLNEKLFF
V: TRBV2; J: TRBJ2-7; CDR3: CASSAHNEQYF
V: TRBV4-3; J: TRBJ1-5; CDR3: CASSHKWDLLEGQPQHF
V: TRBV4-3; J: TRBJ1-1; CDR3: CASSQALGRGLDTEAFF
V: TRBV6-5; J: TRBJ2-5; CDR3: CASSYSIRGNGETQYF
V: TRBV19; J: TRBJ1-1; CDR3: CASSESIGRVMNTEAFF
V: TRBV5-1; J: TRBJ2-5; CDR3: CASSPTRLAGWGTQYF
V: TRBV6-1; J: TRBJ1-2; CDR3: CASSDRGLTNYGYTF
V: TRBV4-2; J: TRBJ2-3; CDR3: CASSQVAPSGRLTDTQYF
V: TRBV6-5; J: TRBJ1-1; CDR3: CASSWRGDWDTEAFF
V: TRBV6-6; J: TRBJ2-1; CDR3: CASSYSTQANNEQFF
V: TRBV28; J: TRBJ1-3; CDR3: CASSPGGSGNTIYF
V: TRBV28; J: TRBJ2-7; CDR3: CASSFSLESLAYEQYF
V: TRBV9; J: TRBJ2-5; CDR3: CASSLLAGAQETQYF
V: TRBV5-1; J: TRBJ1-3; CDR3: CASSLSGETSGNTIYF
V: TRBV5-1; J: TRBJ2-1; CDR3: CASSPRLAGVVNEQFF
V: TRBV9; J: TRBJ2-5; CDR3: CASSSGQGKTQYF
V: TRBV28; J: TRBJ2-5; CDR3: CASSPTASGGAETQYF
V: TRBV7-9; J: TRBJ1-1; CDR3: CASSPLANRALNTEAFF
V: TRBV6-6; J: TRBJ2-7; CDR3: CASSYSRTEQYF
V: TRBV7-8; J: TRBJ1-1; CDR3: CASSLVAAEGTEAFF
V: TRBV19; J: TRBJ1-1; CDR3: CASSITGEAFF
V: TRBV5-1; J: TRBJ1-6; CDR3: CASSLGGTNNSPLHF
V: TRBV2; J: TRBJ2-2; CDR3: CASSREGTSGRIGELFF